This entry lists 10 T cell receptor beta chains sequenced from one sample in a study of blood T cell repertoires in COVID-19. Clones were sequenced by immunoSEQ multiplex PCR, and TCRdb holds only the in-frame ones, with some missing. Seen here are under 300,000 clones, about 80% observed once, and the top ten hold roughly 4.6%. Sequenced sample: peripheral blood. These receptors were collected from a woman of 80 years or more with active or convalescent COVID-19.

The chain couples TRBV18 to TRBJ2-7; TRBD1 aligns across 9 bases. The CDR3 has 14 amino acids. The ends lost 6 bases at V and 6 bases at J; junction bases unmatched: 9. The germline gives CDR1 KGHSH, CDR2 LQKENI. CDR3 DNA sequence: TGTGCCAGCTCGACCGGGACAGGGACCTCCGAGCAGTACTTC. Translating gives CASSTGTGTSEQYF.

The table lists this clone with a count of one. The rearrangement links TRBV28 to TRBJ2-7; a weak D match, TRBD1 (6 bases). With 3 bases removed from V and 1 base from J, the gap between germline ends came to 7 bases. This CDR3 region has 13 residues. CDR1 and CDR2 (germline): MDHEN, SYDVKM. CDR3 sequence (DNA): TGTGCCAGCAGTTTGACAGGTTCCTACGAGCAGTACTTC. The encoded protein is CASSLTGSYEQYF.

The chain has TRBV27 and TRBJ2-5, with D perhaps TRBD1 (6 bases). The CDR3 covers 13 residues. In germline, CDR1 is MNHEY, CDR2 SMNVEV (reference sequence). Deletions cut 5 bases from V and 3 bases from J, with 10 bases between. This CDR3 is CASSVRTEETQYF. The CDR3 coding sequence is TGTGCCAGCAGTGTCCGGACAGAAGAGACCCAGTACTTC.

The chain recombines TRBV6-5 with TRBJ2-1; D is uncertain. Germline lookup yields CDR1 MNHEY and CDR2 SVGAGI. CDR3 length: 14 residues. The V and J ends lost 4 bases and 2 bases respectively, with 9 bases between them. The CDR3 coding sequence is TGTGCCAGCAGTTCCCCGGGTACCTACAATGAGCAGTTCTTC. Amino acids: CASSSPGTYNEQFF.

The chain has TRBV5-6 and TRBJ1-1, with D perhaps matching TRBD1 (5 bases). Trimming left V 0 bases short and J 0 bases short, with 6 bases between. Germline V lookup: CDR1 SGHDT, CDR2 YYEEEE. This CDR3 region has 14 residues. The CDR3 DNA sequence: TGTGCCAGCAGCTTGGGCAGGGTGAACACTGAAGCTTTCTTT. Translation gives CASSLGRVNTEAFF.

Worth noting for this clone: The junction and the germline gene differ at one end; a read error may be behind it. The V gene is TRBV7-7, the J gene TRBJ2-5, with 10 bases matching TRBD2. In germline, CDR1 is SSHAT, CDR2 FNYEAQ (reference sequence). This CDR3 spans 15 amino acids. The CDR3 protein is CASSLTSGMYETQYF. The CDR3 DNA reads TGTGCTAGCAGCTTAACTAGCGGGATGTACGAGACCCAGTACTTC.

This clone was found a few times. V and J are TRBV19 and TRBJ2-7; D is unresolved. The germline V gene encodes CDR1 LNHDA and CDR2 SQIVND (reference sequence). V was shortened by 5 bases and J by 0 bases, with 8 bases between the two germline ends. The CDR3 extends over 13 amino acids. The CDR3 sequence: CASSAGSSYEQYF. The CDR3 nucleotides read TGTGCCAGTAGTGCAGGATCCTCCTACGAGCAGTACTTC.

V gene TRBV6-5 combines with J gene TRBJ1-4; TRBD1 aligns across 11 bases. Germline V gives CDR1 MNHEY, CDR2 SVGAGI. The V segment lost 10 bases and the J segment 8 bases; nucleotides outside the gene matches: 9. The CDR3 covers 14 residues. CDR3 in amino acids: CATRTGGTREKLFF. The CDR3 bases are TGTGCCACCCGGACAGGGGGCACGAGGGAAAAACTGTTTTTT.

This chain connects TRBV5-6 to TRBJ2-1; TRBD2 matches 8 bases. Germline CDR1 and CDR2: SGHDT and YYEEEE. V lost 3 bases, J lost 3 bases, and 5 bases stayed unmatched. This CDR3 spans 15 amino acids. This chain's CDR3 is CASSYAGGLYNEQFF. In DNA form, the CDR3 reads TGTGCCAGCAGCTACGCGGGAGGTCTCTACAATGAGCAGTTCTTC.

The chain joins TRBV24-1 to TRBJ1-4, with TRBD1 as a possible D gene (6 bases). Germline-derived CDR1 and CDR2 are KGHDR and SFDVKD. CDR3 length: 15 residues. V dropped 4 bases and J dropped 2 bases, with 10 bases sitting between them. CDR3 sequence: CATSEGHVTNEKLFF. CDR3 nucleotides: TGTGCCACCAGTGAGGGACATGTCACTAATGAAAAACTGTTTTTT.